These 20 T cell receptor beta chains came from one sample sequenced in a study of T cells in Graves' hyperthyroidism and ophthalmopathy. RNA transcripts provided the source from which TCR beta CDR3 regions were amplified. First-round RT-PCR of the TCR CDR3 relied on the HTBI primer set. TCRdb re-called the multiplex PCR reads with MiXCR, one entry per CDR3 protein. The data show approximately 400,000 distinct CDR3 sequences, with less than 20% seen just once and 40% to 45% held by the top ten. The sequenced sample was blood. These receptors all stem from a man aged 18 to 29 with Graves' ophthalmopathy.

DNA of the CDR3: TGTGCCAGCAGCTTATCAGGACAGGGAAAGGATGGCTACACCTTC. Translation gives CASSLSGQGKDGYTF. V usage is TRBV7-3 and J usage is TRBJ1-2, with 8 bases that match TRBD1. CDR3 size: 15 residues. V shed 2 bases and J 6 bases; nucleotides not matched to a gene: 8. CDR1 and CDR2 (germline): SGHTA, FQGTGA.

As concerns this clonotype: A much larger clone is a single base away; this may be a read error. CDR3: CASSLARGSYNEQFF. The CDR3 DNA follows: TGTGCCAGCAGCCTCGCCCGGGGGTCTTACAATGAGCAGTTCTTC. This rearrangement joins TRBV2 to TRBJ2-1; possible D gene TRBD2, 6 bases. The CDR3 runs to 15 residues. In germline, CDR1 is SNHLY, CDR2 FYNNEI. Trimming took 6 bases from V and 4 from J, leaving 16 bases between them.

This clonotype was seen repeatedly, ten times or more. V and J are TRBV20-1 and TRBJ1-1; D ambiguous. V lost 3 bases and J lost 4, with 12 bases in between. The germline V gene has CDR1 DFQATT and CDR2 SNEGSKA (reference sequence). This CDR3 has 13 amino acids. The CDR3 reads CSASERRGTEAFF. The CDR3 bases are TGCAGTGCTAGTGAGCGCCGGGGCACTGAAGCTTTCTTT.

This clonotype was observed at least ten times. The chain joins TRBV6-1 to TRBJ1-2; tentatively, D is TRBD1 (5 bases). The CDR3 sequence is 13 residues long. Trimming cost V 7 bases and J 6 bases, with 15 bases left between them. From germline, CDR1 is MNHNS and CDR2 SASEGT. In DNA form, the CDR3 reads TGTGCCAGCACCCCCCGAGGGGAGGATGGCTACACCTTC. Its protein product is CASTPRGEDGYTF.

The V and J genes are TRBV6-1 and TRBJ2-7, with D perhaps matching TRBD2 (7 bases). Trimming took off 2 bases at V and 4 bases at J, with 21 bases between the two ends. CDR1 and CDR2 (germline): MNHNS, SASEGT. The CDR3 covers 17 residues. Here the CDR3 reads CASSEREGRGFSYEQYF. CDR3 sequence (DNA): TGTGCCAGCAGTGAAAGGGAGGGCAGGGGATTTTCGTACGAGCAGTACTTC.

This chain links TRBV6-5 with TRBJ2-7, with D perhaps matching TRBD1 (6 bases). The CDR3 covers 15 residues. Between the trimmed V and J ends, which lost 0 bases and 3 bases, there was a span of 12 bases. From germline, CDR1 is MNHEY and CDR2 SVGAGI. The CDR3 loop is CASSYSIRGDYEQYF. For the CDR3, the DNA is TGTGCCAGCAGTTACTCGATCAGGGGCGACTACGAGCAGTACTTC.

V usage is TRBV15 and J usage is TRBJ2-7; D could derive from TRBD1 or TRBD2 (5 bases each). The germline gives CDR1 LNHNV, CDR2 YYDKDF (reference sequence). The germline V and J ends were trimmed by 3 bases and 5 bases, with 11 bases remaining between them. The CDR3 covers 13 residues. The CDR3 sequence: CATSRGVGDEQYF. CDR3 sequence (DNA): TGTGCCACCAGCAGGGGGGTTGGCGACGAGCAGTACTTC.

This clonotype was observed a handful of times. The V call is TRBV7-8, the J call TRBJ2-7; 7 nucleotides line up with TRBD1. The CDR3 is 13 residues long. Trimming at V came to 5 bases and at J to 3 bases, leaving 4 bases not matched to a gene. Germline V gene lookup returns CDR1 SGHVS and CDR2 FQNEAQ. Here the CDR3 DNA reads TGTGCCAGCAGCATGGGACAGTTCTACGAGCAGTACTTC. This gives the protein CASSMGQFYEQYF.

This clonotype was seen more than once but under ten times. V usage is TRBV28 and J usage is TRBJ1-3, with TRBD1 matching over 10 bases. The CDR3 consists of 18 residues. The germline V gene has CDR1 MDHEN and CDR2 SYDVKM. The V and J ends lost 4 bases and 0 bases, in that order; junction bases with no gene match: 9. The CDR3 DNA is TGTGCCAGCAGTTACAGTATGGACAGGGGGAGCTCTGGAAACACCATATATTTT. This translates into CASSYSMDRGSSGNTIYF.

A few counts support this clonotype. This sequence joins TRBV7-9 and TRBJ2-3; 8 bases match TRBD2. Trimming at V came to 2 bases and at J to 6 bases, leaving 7 bases not matched to a gene. Germline loops: CDR1 SEHNR, CDR2 FQNEAQ (reference sequence). This CDR3 region has 15 residues. In DNA, the CDR3 is TGTGCCAGCAGCTTACGGGGAGCGGGGGCCGATACGCAGTATTTT. Translating gives CASSLRGAGADTQYF.

This clonotype has ten or more counts. The V gene is TRBV11-2, the J gene TRBJ2-7, with D perhaps TRBD2 (6 bases). The CDR3 length is 11 residues. With 5 bases removed from V and 7 bases from J, the gap between germline ends came to 9 bases. Germline CDR1 reads SGHAT; CDR2 reads FQNNGV. This chain's CDR3 is CASSPGLEQYF. The CDR3 DNA follows: TGTGCCAGCAGCCCCGGACTAGAGCAGTACTTC.

This chain joins TRBV4-2 and TRBJ1-6; weak D call: TRBD1 (5 bases). The CDR3 loop spans 15 amino acids. CDR1 and CDR2 from the germline V gene are LGHNA and YNFKEQ. Trimming removed 3 bases from V and 8 bases from J, with 14 bases in between. In nucleotides, the CDR3 is TGTGCCAGCAGCCAGCCACAAGGCAGGGATTCACCCCTCCACTTT. It is translated as CASSQPQGRDSPLHF.

V gene TRBV7-2 combines with J gene TRBJ2-1, with D perhaps TRBD1 or TRBD2 (6 bases each). The V end was cut by 5 bases, the J end by 9 bases, with 14 bases between. Germline V CDR1 and CDR2: SGHTA, FQGNSA. The CDR3 extends over 13 amino acids. The CDR3 DNA is TGTGCCAGCAGCCCTAGGGGGGTTGTTGAGCAGTTCTTC. The encoded protein is CASSPRGVVEQFF.

The J gene is TRBJ2-1, the V gene TRBV6-1, with TRBD1 matching over 7 bases. This CDR3 has 15 amino acids. J was trimmed by 0 bases and V by 6 bases; bases with no gene match: 5. The germline V gene encodes CDR1 MNHNS and CDR2 SASEGT. CDR3 coding DNA: TGTGCCAGCAGCCCTACAGGGGTCTCCTACAATGAGCAGTTCTTC. Its translation: CASSPTGVSYNEQFF.

This rearrangement joins TRBV27 to TRBJ2-7, with 11 positions matching TRBD2. With 5 bases clipped from V and 5 bases from J, the junction kept 8 bases outside the gene matches. Germline V gene data show CDR1 as MNHEY and CDR2 as SMNVEV (reference sequence). This CDR3 region has 15 residues. As DNA, the CDR3 is TGTGCCAGCAGTATAAGACTAGCGGGGTTCCACGAGCAGTACTTC. This encodes CASSIRLAGFHEQYF.

This clonotype came up many times. The chain is built from TRBV6-5 and TRBJ2-7; TRBD1 matches at 9 bases. Per the germline V gene, CDR1 is MNHEY and CDR2 is SVGAGI. This CDR3 is 15 amino acids long. With 2 bases clipped from V and 4 bases from J, the junction kept 6 bases outside the gene matches. CDR3 protein: CASSYGTGNGYEQYF. In nucleotides, the CDR3 is TGTGCCAGCAGTTACGGGACAGGGAACGGGTACGAGCAGTACTTC.

In this sample, this clonotype turned up many times. The DNA of the CDR3 is TGTGCCAGCAGCTTAGTCGACAGTAGAGACTATGGCTACACCTTC. Encoded protein: CASSLVDSRDYGYTF. This rearrangement joins TRBV11-2 to TRBJ1-2, with D possibly TRBD1 on 5 matching bases. Deletions cut 1 base from V and 3 bases from J, with 12 bases between. Germline lookup yields CDR1 SGHAT and CDR2 FQNNGV. The CDR3 extends over 15 amino acids.

The gene calls are TRBV20-1 and TRBJ2-7, with a weak D call TRBD2 (6 bases). This CDR3 is built from 13 residues. CDR1 is DFQATT, CDR2 SNEGSKA, per germline (reference sequence). V lost 5 bases to trimming and J lost 2 bases, with 13 bases between them. As DNA, the CDR3 is TGCAGTGCTGTCGTCGGAGGGACCTACGAGCAGTACTTC. This gives the protein CSAVVGGTYEQYF.

This clonotype was counted only a few times. The chain joins TRBV27 to TRBJ1-5; D ambiguous. Between the trimmed V and J ends, which lost 8 bases and 7 bases, there was a span of 18 bases. CDR3 length equals 14 residues. The V gene's germline CDR1 is MNHEY and CDR2 SMNVEV (reference sequence). CDR3 nucleotide sequence: TGTGCCAGCGGTCTCGGGGTCGTAGGGCAGCCCCAGCATTTT. As protein: CASGLGVVGQPQHF.

This clonotype was detected many times. The chain has TRBV28 and TRBJ2-4, with 9 positions matching TRBD2. The CDR3 extends over 15 amino acids. V shed 4 bases, J shed 5 bases, and the junction held 6 bases outside the gene matches. In germline, CDR1 is MDHEN, CDR2 SYDVKM. CDR3 in DNA: TGTGCCAGCAGTTCCCCGGGACTAGCTGAAAACATTCAGTACTTC. Protein: CASSSPGLAENIQYF.